This T cell receptor beta chain was sequenced during a study of post-analysis software for immune sequencing data. Study results and caveats: In patients, TRBV5-6, TRBV5-1 and TRBV20-1 belonged to several TRBV segments found more frequently than in controls.

V lost 4 bases and J lost 0, with 9 bases in between. The CDR3 loop spans 13 amino acids. CDR1 and CDR2 (germline): DFQATT, SNEGSKA (reference sequence). Of note for this clonotype: The antigen is unknown.

Libraries were made from TCR beta cDNA, and they carried unique molecular identifiers. TCRdb itself ran the PCR reads through MiXCR, one entry per CDR3 protein. The repertoire holds a few hundred thousand distinct CDR3 sequences, 30% to 45% seen once, with under 5% in the top ten. Sequencing used blood. The chain carries TRBV20-1 and TRBJ1-1; no clear D. The source of this sequence is a girl aged 10 to 17 with multiple sclerosis. This CDR3 reads CSANVLMNTEAFF. CDR3 coding DNA: TGCAGTGCTAATGTTCTCATGAACACTGAAGCTTTCTTT.